This TCR beta chain was recovered during a study of shared clonotypes between healthy human individuals. This CDR3 comprises 16 residues. Deletions cut 0 bases from V and 2 bases from J, with 11 bases between. The V gene's germline CDR1 is MNHEY and CDR2 SVGAGI. Here immunoSEQ multiplex PCR was the method, and the copy in TCRdb shows in-frame clones only, minus some. The table records some 2,000,000 clones, approximately 94% of them present only once. The receptor was isolated from a man aged 18 to 35 in good health. The chain couples TRBV6-5 to TRBJ2-4; D not resolved. What was sequenced was naive CD4+ T cells sorted from blood. Subset defined: CD45RA+ positively selected. The CDR3 is CASSYSILATKNIQYF. CDR3 sequence (DNA): TGTGCCAGCAGTTACTCGATACTCGCGACCAAAAACATTCAGTACTTC.